The rows below give T cell receptor beta chains drawn from one sample of a study of blood T cell repertoires in COVID-19. Here immunoSEQ multiplex PCR was the method, and the copy in TCRdb shows in-frame clones only, minus some. The sample shows 350,000 to 400,000 clones, roughly 92% of them seen only once. Sequenced input: PBMCs or T cells enriched from blood (not recorded which). Source of these receptors: a woman between 40 and 55 years old who had been exposed to COVID-19. The CDR3 runs from the conserved cysteine through the conserved F or W. The D gene is left open where the match is weak. The size of a clone is reported for some rows only, either as once, few or many, or as a class for expanded clones.

size | J | D | V | DNA | CDR3
NA | TRBJ1-1 | NA | TRBV27 | TGTGCCAGCAGTTTAAGGAGCGGCGGCGACACTGAAGCTTTCTTT | CASSLRSGGDTEAFF
NA | TRBJ1-1 | TRBD1 | TRBV6-5 | TGTGCCAGCAGTAGAAGACAGGGCGTGGGTACTGAAGCTTTCTTT | CASSRRQGVGTEAFF
NA | TRBJ2-6 | NA | TRBV18 | TGTGCCAGCTCGCGACAGTTTGCTCTGTCCGGGGCCAACGTCCTGACTTTC | CASSRQFALSGANVLTF
NA | TRBJ1-2 | NA | TRBV19 | TGTGCCAGTATCTCGGAGAAAACAGGATGGGGTGGCTACACCTTC | CASISEKTGWGGYTF
NA | TRBJ1-1 | NA | TRBV19 | TGTGCCAGTAGTATTTCGGGGGGCCCCACTGAAGCTTTCTTT | CASSISGGPTEAFF
once | TRBJ1-2 | TRBD1 | TRBV5-8 | TGTGCCAGCAGCCTGACAGGGGTGACAGGCTACACCTTC | CASSLTGVTGYTF
NA | TRBJ1-6 | TRBD1 | TRBV4-1 | TGCGCCAGCAGCCAAGCGCAAGGACAGGGTTATTCACCCCTCCACTTT | CASSQAQGQGYSPLHF
NA | TRBJ2-7 | NA | TRBV24-1 | TGTGCCACCAGTGATTCACAGGGCTTTGGGTACGAGCAGTACTTC | CATSDSQGFGYEQYF
NA | TRBJ2-2 | TRBD2 | TRBV11-3 | TGTGCCAGCAGCTCGCGGGGGGACACCGGGGAGCTGTTTTTT | CASSSRGDTGELFF
NA | TRBJ1-1 | TRBD1 | TRBV9 | TGTGCCAGCAGCGGACAGGGGGGAATAATGAACACTGAAGCTTTCTTT | CASSGQGGIMNTEAFF
NA | TRBJ2-1 | NA | TRBV7-9 | TGTGCCAGCAGCTCATATCCTGACTTAGAAAGGGAGCAGTTCTTC | CASSSYPDLEREQFF
once | TRBJ2-2 | TRBD1 | TRBV18 | TGTGCCAGCTCACCCAGGGGGCTCGACGGGGAGCTGTTTTTT | CASSPRGLDGELFF
NA | TRBJ1-6 | NA | TRBV9 | TGTGCCAGCAGCGTAGACGGCAGGACAAGCTCACCCCTCCACTTT | CASSVDGRTSSPLHF
once | TRBJ1-1 | NA | TRBV12-3/TRBV12-4 | TGTGCCAGCAGGCCGTCGGGAACTGAAGCTTTCTTT | CASRPSGTEAFF